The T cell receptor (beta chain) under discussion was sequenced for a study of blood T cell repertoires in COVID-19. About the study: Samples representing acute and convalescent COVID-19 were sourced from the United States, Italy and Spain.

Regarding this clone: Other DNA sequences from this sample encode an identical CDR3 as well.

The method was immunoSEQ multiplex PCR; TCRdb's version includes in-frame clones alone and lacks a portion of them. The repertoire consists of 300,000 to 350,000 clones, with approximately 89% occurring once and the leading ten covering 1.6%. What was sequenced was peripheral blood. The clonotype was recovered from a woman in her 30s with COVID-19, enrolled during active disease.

DNA for the CDR3: TGCAGCGTTGCCGAGACCGGGGAGCTGTTTTTT. Its translation: CSVAETGELFF. The chain links TRBV29-1 to TRBJ2-2; no clear D gene. The CDR3 covers 11 residues. Trimming took 4 bases from V and 5 from J, leaving 5 bases between them. CDR1 and CDR2 (germline): SQVTM, ANQGSEA.